Shown below are 4 T cell receptor beta chains from a single sample sequenced in a study of T cells in Graves' hyperthyroidism and ophthalmopathy. Using RNA transcripts as the source, TCR beta CDR3 regions were amplified. A set of HTBI primers served as the primers for a first-round RT-PCR of the TCR CDR3. TCRdb re-analysed the multiplex PCR reads in MiXCR, keeping a single row per CDR3 protein. The sample lists about 680,000 distinct CDR3 sequences; roughly a third were seen once. Source material: blood. Source of these receptors: a woman aged 40-49 years with Graves' hyperthyroidism.

Of note for this clonotype: A read error may produce the germline difference seen at one junction end. J is TRBJ2-7 and V is TRBV10-3, with D tentatively TRBD2 (6 bases). Per the germline V gene, CDR1 is ENHRY and CDR2 is SYGVKD. CDR3 length: 14 amino acids. The CDR3 here is CASSEDWEVREQYF. CDR3 DNA: TGTGCCAGCAGTGAAGATTGGGAGGTGCGGGAGCAGTACTTC.

This clonotype was seen repeatedly, ten times or more. The chain couples TRBV20-1 to TRBJ1-2; D is unclear. Looked up from germline, CDR1 is DFQATT and CDR2 is SNEGSKA (reference sequence). The CDR3 has 12 amino acids. V gave up 6 bases and J gave up 0 bases, with 8 bases separating them. The CDR3 here is CSARITNYGYTF. The CDR3, as DNA: TGCAGTGCGAGGATCACTAACTATGGCTACACCTTC.

On this clonotype: A read error may produce the germline difference seen at one junction end. The chain recombines TRBV7-9 with TRBJ1-2; unclear D gene. The germline gives CDR1 SEHNR, CDR2 FQNEAQ (reference sequence). This CDR3 contains 14 residues. CDR3 sequence (DNA): TGCGCCAGCAGCCAAGATTGGGCAGGCTATGGCTACACCTTC. Its protein product is CASSQDWAGYGYTF.

The V gene is TRBV19, the J gene TRBJ2-2; TRBD2 matches at 13 bases. Germline CDR1 is LNHDA and CDR2 is SQIVND (reference sequence). V was pared by 6 bases and J by 8 bases, with 6 bases of the junction left unmatched. The CDR3 is 15 amino acids. This CDR3 reads CASSLGGLAGGELFF. Here the CDR3 DNA reads TGTGCCAGTAGCCTAGGGGGACTAGCGGGAGGGGAGCTGTTTTTT.